This is a list of T cell receptor beta chains from one sample in a study of T cell responses to AZD1222 COVID-19 vaccine. Data came from immunoSEQ multiplex PCR; TCRdb stores just in-frame clones and leaves some out. The sample yields about 110,000 clones, 87% seen once. The sequencing used peripheral blood, collected on day 0 of AZD1222 vaccination. These receptors came from an adult in good health. Each CDR3 is given with its conserved first and last residue. D genes are given only for firm matches. The size entry is marked missing in some rows and otherwise reads once, few, many or a size class.

clone_size	v_call	j_call	d_call	cdr3_nt	cdr3_aa
NA	TRBV5-1	TRBJ2-7	TRBD2	TGCGCCAGCAGCTTGGGACTAGCGGGCTCCTACGAGCAGTACTTC	CASSLGLAGSYEQYF
NA	TRBV7-2	TRBJ1-5	NA	TGTGCCAGCAGCTTAGCGAATTCTCAGCCCCAGCATTTT	CASSLANSQPQHF
few	TRBV6-2/TRBV6-3	TRBJ1-1	NA	TGTGCCAGCAGTTATTTACCGGGCCCGGCTGAAGCTTTCTTT	CASSYLPGPAEAFF
NA	TRBV28	TRBJ2-7	TRBD2	TGTGCCAGCAGTTTTCGGGGGGGCTACGAGCAGTACTTC	CASSFRGGYEQYF
medium-sized	TRBV7-9	TRBJ2-2	NA	TGTGCCAGCAGCTTAGCCAGCACCGGGGAGCTGTTTTTT	CASSLASTGELFF
NA	TRBV23-1	TRBJ2-1	TRBD2	TGCGCCAGCAGTCGCCCCTTGAGCGGGATCTACAATGAGCAGTTCTTC	CASSRPLSGIYNEQFF
NA	TRBV27	TRBJ2-3	NA	TGTGCCAGCAGAAGAGCGGAAAGCACAGATACGCAGTATTTT	CASRRAESTDTQYF
few	TRBV28	TRBJ1-2	NA	TGTGCCAGCAGCCCCCACAGGGTTGTCAACTATGGCTACACCTTC	CASSPHRVVNYGYTF
NA	TRBV4-1	TRBJ2-7	NA	TGCGCCAGCAGCCAAGGTGACAGTTCGTACGAGCAGTACTTC	CASSQGDSSYEQYF
NA	TRBV18	TRBJ2-1	TRBD2	TGTGCCAGCTCACCTTCTAGCGGGGGGATCATCAATGAGCAGTTCTTC	CASSPSSGGIINEQFF
NA	TRBV6-4	TRBJ2-7	NA	TGTGCCAGCCGGGTGAAGAGACTCGCTTTC	CASRVKRLAF
NA	TRBV7-2	TRBJ1-2	TRBD1	TGTGCCAGCAGCACCCTCGGTTTAACGGGACAGGTTAACTATGGCTACACCTTC	CASSTLGLTGQVNYGYTF
NA	TRBV11-1	TRBJ2-1	NA	TGTGCCAGCAGCCCACAGCGGGCAAATGAGCAGTTCTTC	CASSPQRANEQFF
many	TRBV7-8	TRBJ1-5	NA	TGTGCCAGCAGCGGAGGAGTAACCCAGCCCCAGCATTTT	CASSGGVTQPQHF
NA	TRBV7-8	TRBJ1-1	NA	TGTGCCAGCAGCTTAGGGGCGAACACTGAAGCTTTCTTT	CASSLGANTEAFF
NA	TRBV7-6	TRBJ2-5	TRBD1	TGTGCCAGCAGCCACCCCCTCGGGACAGCTCTGGGGACCCAGTACTTC	CASSHPLGTALGTQYF
NA	TRBV27	TRBJ2-2	TRBD2	TGTGCCAGCAACCTCGGGGCGGGAGTCACCGGGGAGCTGTTTTTT	CASNLGAGVTGELFF
NA	TRBV5-6	TRBJ2-7	NA	TGTGCCAGCAGCTTGCTGGGACCTAACTACGAGCAGTACTTC	CASSLLGPNYEQYF